This T cell receptor beta chain came from a study of response to subunit inactivated influenza vaccine. This clonotype has a handful of counts. Its antigen is unidentified. Whole-study findings and limits: Authors suggested seasonal influenza vaccinations each recruit few new T cells.

V dropped 2 bases and J dropped 4 bases, with 13 bases sitting between them. The CDR3 is 15 residues long. Germline V gene data show CDR1 as SGHTA and CDR2 as FQGTGA. TCRdb processed the RT-PCR reads anew with MiXCR; each CDR3 protein has one entry. The sample lists hundreds of thousands of distinct CDR3 sequences; roughly 9.8% were seen once. The chain employs TRBV7-3 and TRBJ2-3; no reliable D call. This TCR was recovered from a man in his fifties or sixties who received an inactivated influenza vaccine. Sequencing was performed on PBMCs from blood, taken roughly 45 days after vaccination. The CDR3 loop reads CASSLGWGRADTQYF. CDR3 nucleotide sequence: TGTGCCAGCAGCTTAGGGTGGGGTCGGGCAGATACGCAGTATTTT.